Following are 27 T cell receptor beta chains from one sample sequenced in a study of blood T cell repertoires in COVID-19. TCRdb keeps only in-frame clones here, not all; method: immunoSEQ multiplex PCR. The repertoire holds approximately 160,000 clones, 90% seen once, with around 17% in the top ten. The sample comprised peripheral blood. These receptors were collected from a man in his 60s with active or convalescent COVID-19.

The chain couples TRBV3-1 (or the pseudogene TRBV3-2) to TRBJ1-2; 7 bases match TRBD1. This CDR3 is 14 amino acids long. V shed 1 base and J 10 bases; nucleotides not matched to a gene: 9. Germline V gene data show CDR1 as LGHDT and CDR2 as YNNKEL (reference sequence). CDR3 residues: CASSQAGTAPSYTF. The DNA of the CDR3 is TGTGCCAGCAGCCAAGCGGGGACAGCACCCTCCTACACCTTC.

The rearrangement joins TRBV5-1 to TRBJ1-2, with D possibly TRBD1 on 6 matching bases. Germline V lookup: CDR1 SGHRS, CDR2 YFSETQ. The CDR3 length is 15 residues. V shed 0 bases and J shed 4 bases, with 13 bases lying between them. CDR3 in amino acids: CASSLGSGGAYGYTF. In nucleotides, the CDR3 is TGCGCCAGCAGCTTGGGGTCGGGGGGCGCCTATGGCTACACCTTC.

This chain uses TRBV7-9 with TRBJ1-1; maybe TRBD1 (5 bases). Germline CDR1 reads SEHNR; CDR2 reads FQNEAQ (reference sequence). Trimming removed 1 base from V and 0 bases from J, with 9 bases in between. The CDR3 consists of 15 residues. The CDR3: CASSLGGGVNTEAFF. The DNA of the CDR3 is TGTGCCAGCAGCTTAGGCGGGGGGGTGAACACTGAAGCTTTCTTT.

The V call is TRBV7-2, the J call TRBJ1-2; D is unclear. The CDR3 consists of 13 residues. Trimming removed 5 bases from V and 10 bases from J, with 17 bases in between. In germline, CDR1 is SGHTA, CDR2 FQGNSA. The CDR3, as DNA: TGTGCCAGCAGCCCCAGTTGGGAGGGAGACTACACCTTC. Residues: CASSPSWEGDYTF.

The rearrangement uses TRBV10-3 and TRBJ1-2; 7 nucleotides agree with TRBD1. V lost 8 bases and J lost 3; bases outside the gene matches: 6. The CDR3 spans 13 residues. The germline V gene encodes CDR1 ENHRY and CDR2 SYGVKD. CDR3 bases: TGTGCCATCCAGGGGGGATCGGACTATGGCTACACCTTC. Translating gives CAIQGGSDYGYTF.

The chain recombines TRBV10-1 with TRBJ2-5; TRBD1 matches 8 bases. This CDR3 has 13 amino acids. V lost 8 bases, J lost 5 bases, and 7 bases stayed unmatched. From germline, CDR1 is WNHNN and CDR2 SYGVQD (reference sequence). The CDR3, as DNA: TGCGCCAGCGAAGATGGACAGGGTGAGACCCAGTACTTC. Protein sequence: CASEDGQGETQYF.

The rearrangement uses TRBV11-2 and TRBJ2-1; 10 bases align to TRBD2. V lost 0 bases and J lost 9; bases outside the gene matches: 5. Per the germline V gene, CDR1 is SGHAT and CDR2 is FQNNGV. The CDR3 totals 15 residues. The CDR3: CASSLELAGPGEQFF. DNA of the CDR3: TGTGCCAGCAGCTTAGAACTAGCGGGGCCGGGTGAGCAGTTCTTC.

The chain joins TRBV3-1 (or the pseudogene TRBV3-2) to TRBJ1-5; 11 bases map to TRBD1. The ends lost 3 bases at V and 2 bases at J; junction bases unmatched: 3. CDR1 is LGHDT, CDR2 YNNKEL, per germline (reference sequence). This CDR3 contains 16 residues. The CDR3 bases are TGTGCCAGCAGCCAGGGACAGGGGGGTGGCAATCAGCCCCAGCATTTT. It encodes CASSQGQGGGNQPQHF.

The rearrangement joins TRBV20-1 to TRBJ1-5; 7 bases are shared with TRBD1. Germline trimming cut 3 bases from V and 0 bases from J; bases unmatched to any gene: 17. CDR1 is DFQATT and CDR2 is SNEGSKA in the germline V gene (reference sequence). This CDR3 has 19 residues. CDR3 sequence reads: CSASSFVRAGGYSNQPQHF. For the CDR3, the DNA is TGCAGTGCTAGTTCGTTCGTTCGGGCAGGGGGATATAGCAATCAGCCCCAGCATTTT.

The chain uses TRBV7-9 and TRBJ1-1; possibly TRBD1 for D (5 bases). CDR1 and CDR2 from the germline V gene are SEHNR and FQNEAQ (reference sequence). This CDR3 is built from 12 residues. V was clipped by 5 bases and J by 8 bases, with 12 bases between them. CDR3: CASSVIGGEAFF. CDR3 coding DNA: TGTGCCAGCAGCGTTATCGGGGGAGAAGCTTTCTTT.

The V call is TRBV19, the J call TRBJ2-5, with D perhaps matching TRBD1 (5 bases). This CDR3 has 14 amino acids. Trimming stripped 11 bases from V and 2 bases from J, with 18 bases between. Germline loops: CDR1 LNHDA, CDR2 SQIVND (reference sequence). CDR3 loop: CAASSIDRQETQYF. CDR3 nucleotides: TGTGCCGCCAGTAGTATAGACAGACAAGAGACCCAGTACTTC.

The CDR3 region is CASSQGPTSYEQYF. CDR3 coding DNA: TGCGCCAGCAGTCAAGGCCCAACCTCCTACGAGCAGTACTTC. This chain connects TRBV23-1 to TRBJ2-7; unclear D gene. TRBV23-1 is reported as an ORF; its role is uncertain. CDR3 length: 14 residues. V gave up 2 bases and J gave up 0 bases, with 8 bases separating them.

The chain joins TRBV5-1 to TRBJ1-1; possible D gene TRBD1, 5 bases. The germline gives CDR1 SGHRS, CDR2 YFSETQ. This CDR3 contains 14 residues. V lost 0 bases, J lost 5 bases, and 11 bases lay in between. In DNA, the CDR3 is TGCGCCAGCAGCTTGGAATGGGGGAGGACTGAAGCTTTCTTT. As protein: CASSLEWGRTEAFF.

This chain uses TRBV5-5 with TRBJ2-5; D is perhaps TRBD2 (6 bases). The CDR3 consists of 15 residues. The germline CDR1 and CDR2 sequences are SGHKS and YYEKEE (reference sequence). The V gene lost 0 bases and the J gene lost 4 bases, with 13 bases spanning the gap. CDR3 sequence (DNA): TGTGCCAGCAGCTTGGATGGGGGGTCACGAGAGACCCAGTACTTC. It yields the protein CASSLDGGSRETQYF.

The V and J genes are TRBV6-5 and TRBJ1-4, with a possible D match to TRBD1 (6 bases). The CDR3 runs 14 residues. Trimming pared 0 bases from V and 8 bases from J, leaving 10 bases between. Germline CDR1 and CDR2: MNHEY and SVGAGI. The CDR3 loop is CASSYSAGDEKLFF. The CDR3 DNA is TGTGCCAGCAGTTACTCTGCAGGGGACGAAAAACTGTTTTTT.

V is TRBV2 and J is TRBJ1-1; TRBD1 aligns across 8 bases. Germline V gene sequence: CDR1 SNHLY, CDR2 FYNNEI. V lost 3 bases, J lost 3 bases, and 9 bases stayed unmatched. The CDR3 sequence is 16 residues long. The CDR3: CASSDHQGARDTEAFF. The CDR3 bases are TGTGCCAGCAGTGATCATCAGGGGGCCCGGGACACTGAAGCTTTCTTT. The full variable domain, with the rest looked up from reference TRBV2 and TRBJ1-1, is EPEVTQTPSHQVTQMGQEVILRCVPISNHLYFYWYRQILGQKVEFLVSFYNNEISEKSEIFDDQFSVERPDGSNFTLKIRSTKLEDSAMYFCASSDHQGARDTEAFFGQGTRLTVV.

This clone has only a few counts. The chain couples TRBV10-1 to TRBJ2-7; 13 nucleotides line up with TRBD2. Germline loops: CDR1 WNHNN, CDR2 SYGVQD (reference sequence). The CDR3 is made up of 13 amino acids. After removal of 4 bases from V and 13 bases from J, the junction contained 7 bases not matched to a gene. The CDR3 region is CASSAGTSGIAYF. In DNA, the CDR3 is TGCGCCAGCAGTGCTGGGACTAGCGGGATAGCTTACTTC.

In DNA, the CDR3 is TGTGCCAGTAGTATAAGAGGAGGCGAGACCCAGTACTTC. Amino acid sequence: CASSIRGGETQYF. The V gene is TRBV19, the J gene TRBJ2-5; TRBD2 might be the D (5 bases). Deletions cut 2 bases from V and 5 bases from J, with 9 bases between. The germline CDR1 and CDR2 sequences are LNHDA and SQIVND (reference sequence). The CDR3 consists of 13 residues. The full variable domain, in which reference TRBV19 and TRBJ2-5 provide the parts outside the CDR3, is DGGITQSPKYLFRKEGQNVTLSCEQNLNHDAMYWYRQDPGQGLRLIYYSQIVNDFQKGDIAEGYSVSREKKESFPLTVTSAQKNPTAFYLCASSIRGGETQYFGPGTRLLVL.

The chain uses TRBV18 and TRBJ2-5; 7 bases agree with TRBD1. Germline V gene data show CDR1 as KGHSH and CDR2 as LQKENI. CDR3 size: 15 residues. After removal of 3 bases from V and 2 bases from J, the junction contained 6 bases not matched to a gene. The CDR3 spells CASSPSPGQQETQYF. The CDR3 coding sequence is TGTGCCAGCTCACCGTCGCCGGGACAGCAAGAGACCCAGTACTTC.

The chain couples TRBV5-1 to TRBJ2-2; TRBD2 aligns across 7 bases. The CDR3 runs to 16 residues. The V gene's germline CDR1 is SGHRS and CDR2 YFSETQ. J was trimmed by 5 bases and V by 3 bases; bases with no gene match: 10. CDR3 amino acids: CASSWTSIRNTGELFF. The CDR3 region has the DNA TGCGCCAGCAGCTGGACTAGTATCCGGAATACCGGGGAGCTGTTTTTT.

The CDR3 DNA sequence: TGTGCCAGCTCACGACCGGGCCCCGAAGTTGGCACAGATACGCAGTATTTT. It specifies CASSRPGPEVGTDTQYF. The J gene is TRBJ2-3, the V gene TRBV18; D gene unclear. V lost 4 bases and J 1 base, leaving 18 bases between the germline ends. CDR3 length: 17 residues. Germline loops: CDR1 KGHSH, CDR2 LQKENI.

CDR3 residues: CASGIMGQVNEKLFF. CDR3 coding DNA: TGTGCCAGCGGTATAATGGGACAGGTTAATGAAAAACTGTTTTTT. The chain has TRBV7-2 and TRBJ1-4; 8 bases match TRBD1. The germline V gene has CDR1 SGHTA and CDR2 FQGNSA. V was clipped by 8 bases and J by 4 bases; unmatched bases: 9. This CDR3 region has 15 residues.

This chain joins TRBV11-2 and TRBJ2-3, with TRBD1 identical over 9 bases. V was pared by 4 bases and J by 0 bases, with 8 bases of the junction left unmatched. Germline V gene lookup returns CDR1 SGHAT and CDR2 FQNNGV. This CDR3 spans 17 amino acids. CDR3 nucleotide sequence: TGTGCCAGCAGCTCTATCGGGACAGGGCCTAGCACAGATACGCAGTATTTT. Protein product: CASSSIGTGPSTDTQYF.

This rearrangement joins TRBV28 to TRBJ1-2, with 8 bases identical to TRBD1. CDR1 and CDR2 from the germline V gene are MDHEN and SYDVKM. The V and J ends lost 2 bases and 6 bases, in that order; junction bases with no gene match: 11. CDR3 length: 16 residues. Here the CDR3 reads CASSLRDRGALHGYTF. The CDR3 DNA is TGTGCCAGCAGTTTACGTGACAGGGGAGCTTTGCATGGCTACACCTTC.

The table lists this clone with a count of one. V usage is TRBV18 and J usage is TRBJ2-3; a weak D match, TRBD2 (5 bases). CDR3 length: 17 amino acids. Germline V CDR1 and CDR2: KGHSH, LQKENI. Trimming shortened V by 2 bases and J by 1 base, and 16 bases separated the two germline ends. CDR3 nucleotides: TGTGCCAGCTCACCAGTAGACTATCTCGAAGGCACAGATACGCAGTATTTT. Encoded protein: CASSPVDYLEGTDTQYF.

CDR3 protein: CASSSRNRYQYF. The CDR3 DNA is TGTGCCAGCAGCTCCCGGAACAGATATCAGTATTTT. The gene calls are TRBV5-8 and TRBJ2-3; no reliable D call. Trimming shortened V by 3 bases and J by 12 bases, and 14 bases separated the two germline ends. Germline V gene sequence: CDR1 SGHTS, CDR2 YDEGEE. This CDR3 region has 12 residues. The whole variable domain, filled in from reference TRBV5-8 and TRBJ2-3, reads EAGVTQSPTHLIKTRGQQATLRCSPISGHTSVYWYQQALGLGLQFLLWYDEGEERNRGNFPPRFSGRQFPNYSSELNVNALELEDSALYLCASSSRNRYQYFGPGTRLTVL.

This clone was recorded a few times. In DNA form, the CDR3 reads TGTGCCAGCAGCCAGGGCAGGGCGACTTACGAGCAGTACTTC. Its translation: CASSQGRATYEQYF. The chain recombines TRBV3-1 (or the pseudogene TRBV3-2) with TRBJ2-7; D might be TRBD1 (5 bases). V was shortened by 3 bases and J by 4 bases, with 13 bases between the two germline ends. Germline CDR1 LGHDT, CDR2 YNNKEL (reference sequence). The CDR3 contains 14 residues.